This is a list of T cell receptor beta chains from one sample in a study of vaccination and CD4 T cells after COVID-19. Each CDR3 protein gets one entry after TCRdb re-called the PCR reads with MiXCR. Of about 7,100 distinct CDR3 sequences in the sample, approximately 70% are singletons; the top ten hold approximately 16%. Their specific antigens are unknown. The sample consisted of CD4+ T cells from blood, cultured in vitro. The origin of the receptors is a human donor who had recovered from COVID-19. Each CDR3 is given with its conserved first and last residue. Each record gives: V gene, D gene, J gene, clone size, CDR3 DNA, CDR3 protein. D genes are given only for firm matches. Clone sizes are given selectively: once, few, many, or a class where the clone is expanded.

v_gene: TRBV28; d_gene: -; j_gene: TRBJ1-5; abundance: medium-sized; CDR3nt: TGTGCCAGCAGTTTTGGATACAGCAGGTATAGCAATCAGCCCCAGCATTTT; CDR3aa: CASSFGYSRYSNQPQHF
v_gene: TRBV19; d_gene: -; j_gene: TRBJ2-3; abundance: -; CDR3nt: TGTGCCAGTAGTATAGAGAGTCCCGGCACAGATACGCAGTATTTT; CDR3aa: CASSIESPGTDTQYF
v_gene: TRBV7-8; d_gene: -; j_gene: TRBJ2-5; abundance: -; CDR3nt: TGTGCCAGCAGCTTAGGGCCGAGGAGGGTGACCCAGTACTTC; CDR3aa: CASSLGPRRVTQYF
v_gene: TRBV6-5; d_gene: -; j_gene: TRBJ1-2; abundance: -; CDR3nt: TGTGCCAGCAGTTATAATCGGGTCTATGGCTACACCTTC; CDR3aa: CASSYNRVYGYTF
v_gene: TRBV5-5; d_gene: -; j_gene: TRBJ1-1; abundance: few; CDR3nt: TGTGCCAGCAGCCTCCTGGGGAACACTGAAGCTTTCTTT; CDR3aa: CASSLLGNTEAFF
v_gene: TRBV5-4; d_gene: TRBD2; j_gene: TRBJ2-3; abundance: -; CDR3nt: TGTGCCAGCAGCTTCGGACTAGCGGAAGATACGCAGTATTTT; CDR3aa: CASSFGLAEDTQYF
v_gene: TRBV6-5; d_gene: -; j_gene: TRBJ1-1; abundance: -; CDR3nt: TGTGCCAGCAGTTCGTTGTCCAGGACCCAAGCTTTCTTT; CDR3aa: CASSSLSRTQAFF
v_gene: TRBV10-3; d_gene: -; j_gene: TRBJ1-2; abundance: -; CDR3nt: TGTGCCATCAGTGGGGACTCCTATGGCTACACCTTC; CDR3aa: CAISGDSYGYTF
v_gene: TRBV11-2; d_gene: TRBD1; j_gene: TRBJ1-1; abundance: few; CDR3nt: TGTGCCAGCAGCCCACAACAGGGGGCGAACACTGAAGCTTTCTTT; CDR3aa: CASSPQQGANTEAFF
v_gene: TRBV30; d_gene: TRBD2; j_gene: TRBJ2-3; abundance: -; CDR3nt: TGTGCCTGGAGTCTTAGCGGGGGCACAGATACGCAGTATTTT; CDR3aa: CAWSLSGGTDTQYF
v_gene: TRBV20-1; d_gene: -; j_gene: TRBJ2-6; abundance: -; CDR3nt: TGCAGTGCTAGAGTCGGATCAATCTCTGGGGCCAACGTCCTGACTTTC; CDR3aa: CSARVGSISGANVLTF